This T cell receptor beta chain was identified in a study of cytomegalovirus exposure and HLA in healthy donors. Across the whole study: Researchers found that roughly 81% of some 400 genotyped donors fell within the Caucasian-associated ancestry cluster.

The PCR was carried out with 60 Vbeta primers and 13 Jbeta primers. The assay was immunoSEQ multiplex PCR, and TCRdb's table has in-frame clones only and misses some. The data contain over 100,000 clones, roughly 63% of them singletons. This clone came up a few times. V lost 1 base and J lost 3; bases outside the gene matches: 9. Germline V gene sequence: CDR1 MGHRA, CDR2 YSYEKL. This CDR3 spans 17 amino acids. This chain joins TRBV4-1 and TRBJ2-3, with 8 positions matching TRBD2. This clonotype was sampled from a man aged 40-49 years in good health and CMV-seropositive. What was sequenced was PBMCs. The CDR3 is CASSQGVSGRRTDTQYF. Here the CDR3 DNA reads TGCGCCAGCAGCCAAGGCGTCAGCGGGAGAAGGACAGATACGCAGTATTTT.